A selection of T cell receptor beta chains follows, all from one sample in a study of T cells in tuberculosis. Only in-frame clones appear in the TCRdb table, and some are missing; sequencing was by immunoSEQ multiplex PCR. The sample records fewer than 40,000 clones, around 88% being singletons. The sequencing used PBMCs, collected at tuberculosis diagnosis. The origin of the receptors is an adult with tuberculosis. Both conserved end residues are part of each CDR3. D genes are given only for firm matches. Clone sizes are given selectively: once, few, many, or a class where the clone is expanded.

-	TRBJ2-7	few	TRBV19	TGTGCCAGTAGTATAGTGGGGGGGCCCATCGAGCAGTACTTC	CASSIVGGPIEQYF
TRBD1	TRBJ2-7	-	TRBV5-5	TGTGCCAGCAGCGCGATGGCATGGGGACAGCAACCTTACTACGAGCAGTACTTC	CASSAMAWGQQPYYEQYF
TRBD1	TRBJ1-1	-	TRBV30	TGTGCCTGGAGTGTAGGGGGGACAGGGGGCCACCCTGAAGCTTTCTTT	CAWSVGGTGGHPEAFF
-	TRBJ2-2	-	TRBV28	TGTGCCAGCAGTTTATTAGGGGTTGGTGCGAACACCGGGGAGCTGTTTTTT	CASSLLGVGANTGELFF
TRBD1	TRBJ1-4	-	TRBV2	TGTGCCAGCAGTCGGGGGGGACAGAATAATGAAAAACTGTTTTTT	CASSRGGQNNEKLFF
-	TRBJ2-2	once	TRBV19	TGTGCCAGTAGCGTGGCACATTATTCGAACACCGGGGAGCTGTTTTTT	CASSVAHYSNTGELFF
-	TRBJ1-1	-	TRBV23-1	TGCGCCAGCAGTCAAAGACGGGTGGTTGGCGCTTTCTTT	CASSQRRVVGAFF
TRBD2	TRBJ2-7	once	TRBV7-3	TGTGCCAGCAGCTTAACCGGGGGGGCCTACGAGCAGTACTTC	CASSLTGGAYEQYF
TRBD1	TRBJ1-3	-	TRBV7-9	TGTGCCAGCAGCTTAGCGTATTCAAGGGACAGCTCTGGAAACACCATATATTTT	CASSLAYSRDSSGNTIYF
-	TRBJ1-1	-	TRBV9	TGTGCCAGCAGCGTAGCTAACCACGGCGGGAACACTGAAGCTTTCTTT	CASSVANHGGNTEAFF
TRBD1	TRBJ2-3	few	TRBV2	TGTGCCAGGAAGATTGACAGGGTTGCGGATACGCAGTATTTT	CARKIDRVADTQYF
-	TRBJ2-7	-	TRBV27	TGTGCCAGCAGTTTCTATTCGACAGGCTACGAGCAGTACTTC	CASSFYSTGYEQYF
TRBD1	TRBJ2-5	-	TRBV9	TGTGCCAGCAGCGTAGTGGGGGAGACAGGGGTAGGGGAGACCCAGTACTTC	CASSVVGETGVGETQYF
-	TRBJ2-1	-	TRBV6-1	TGTGCCAGCGGGGGGGCTAGCCTATACAATGAGCAGTTCTTC	CASGGASLYNEQFF
TRBD1	TRBJ1-1	-	TRBV5-1	TGCGCCAGCAGCCTACACTCGACAGGGGGGAACACTGAAGCTTTCTTT	CASSLHSTGGNTEAFF
TRBD1	TRBJ1-4	-	TRBV2	TGTGCCAGCACCGGACAGGGAGGAGGGGAAAAACTGTTTTTT	CASTGQGGGEKLFF
-	TRBJ2-5	-	TRBV2	TGTGCCAGCTTTACCACAGGGGACTTTCAAGAGACCCAGTACTTC	CASFTTGDFQETQYF
TRBD1	TRBJ1-5	-	TRBV6-1	TGTGCCAGCAGTGAAGCGGGACAGTTCTATAGCAATCAGCCCCAGCATTTT	CASSEAGQFYSNQPQHF
TRBD1	TRBJ1-5	-	TRBV6-6	TGTGCCAGCAGCCCGGGACAGGGGAGCAATCAGCCCCAGCATTTT	CASSPGQGSNQPQHF
TRBD1	TRBJ2-5	-	TRBV4-1	TGCGCCAGCAGCCAAACCGGACAGGGGGCTGGGGAGACCCAGTACTTC	CASSQTGQGAGETQYF
-	TRBJ1-1	-	TRBV7-3	TGTGCCAGCAGCTTAAATTGGGGCTCTGAAGCTTTCTTT	CASSLNWGSEAFF
-	TRBJ1-1	-	TRBV2	TGTGCCAGCAGTGGTCAACAGGGGAACACTGAAGCTTTCTTT	CASSGQQGNTEAFF
-	TRBJ2-1	-	TRBV7-3	TGTGCCAGCAGCTTAACTAGCCGCAATGAGCAGTTCTTC	CASSLTSRNEQFF
-	TRBJ1-4	-	TRBV6-6	TGTGCCAGCAGTTTTATCCGCCCGGGCGGGGAAAAACTGTTTTTT	CASSFIRPGGEKLFF
TRBD2	TRBJ2-5	-	TRBV7-7	TGTGCCAGCAGCTTAACTAGCGGGACCCAAGGGACCCAGTACTTC	CASSLTSGTQGTQYF
-	TRBJ2-3	-	TRBV11-2	TGTGCCAGCTCCCGAGGCGAAGGCCTCTTGAGGCAGTATTTT	CASSRGEGLLRQYF
TRBD2	TRBJ2-7	-	TRBV19	TGTGCCAGTAGCGAGACTAGCGGGAGAGACTCCTACGAGCAGTACTTC	CASSETSGRDSYEQYF
TRBD1	TRBJ2-7	-	TRBV19	TGTGCCAGCGCGGACAGGGGGTACGAGCAGTACTTC	CASADRGYEQYF
-	TRBJ2-7	-	TRBV10-1	TGCGCCAGCAGTGGAGAGTGGACAGCTCCCTACGAGCAGTACTTC	CASSGEWTAPYEQYF
TRBD1	TRBJ2-7	once	TRBV7-9	TGTGCCAGCAGCTCCTTACCGGGACAGGGACTTGGGCTCCTCTACGAGCAGTACTTC	CASSSLPGQGLGLLYEQYF
-	TRBJ2-1	-	TRBV27	TGTGCCAGCAGGGTGGGACTCCTCATCACCGAGCAGTTCTTC	CASRVGLLITEQFF
TRBD1	TRBJ2-7	once	TRBV27	TGTGCCAGCAGTCCCCACAGGGGGGAACACGAGCAGTACTTC	CASSPHRGEHEQYF
TRBD1	TRBJ2-6	-	TRBV4-1	TGCGCCAGCAGCCAACCGGGACAGGGGGCAAGTGGGGCCAACGTCCTGACTTTC	CASSQPGQGASGANVLTF
-	TRBJ1-1	medium-sized	TRBV18	TGTGCCAGCTCACCCCCAAACAGGATGAGCACTGAAGCTTTCTTT	CASSPPNRMSTEAFF
-	TRBJ2-3	-	TRBV5-1	TGCGCCAGCAGCAGTTGGGGCGGGGAAAGCACAGATACGCAGTATTTT	CASSSWGGESTDTQYF
TRBD1	TRBJ1-2	-	TRBV6-1	TGTGCCAGCAGCCGTGACAGGGCGGGGGGCTATGGCTACACCTTC	CASSRDRAGGYGYTF
TRBD1	TRBJ1-1	-	TRBV6-1	TGTGCCAGCAGTGAATCCGACAGGGGTACCACTGAAGCTTTCTTT	CASSESDRGTTEAFF
-	TRBJ2-7	once	TRBV6-1	TGTGCCAGCAGTGAATCACTAGGGCGGGTCTACGAGCAGTACTTC	CASSESLGRVYEQYF
-	TRBJ2-5	-	TRBV5-4	TGTGCCAGCAGGTGGGACAACCAAGAGACCCAGTACTTC	CASRWDNQETQYF
-	TRBJ1-3	-	TRBV5-1	TGCGCCAGCAGCCCGACAGGATACTCTGGAAACACCATATATTTT	CASSPTGYSGNTIYF
TRBD2	TRBJ2-7	-	TRBV11-2	TGTGCCAGCAGCTTTCGCCCGGGACTAGCGGCCGGACGCTACGAGCAGTACTTC	CASSFRPGLAAGRYEQYF
-	TRBJ1-1	-	TRBV5-1	TGCGCCAGCAGCCGTTCGGGGAACGTCGAAGCTTTCTTT	CASSRSGNVEAFF
TRBD2	TRBJ2-1	-	TRBV18	TGTGCCAGCTCACAAACGTCCGGGACTAGCAACAATGAGCAGTTCTTC	CASSQTSGTSNNEQFF
TRBD1	TRBJ2-7	once	TRBV27	TGTGCCAGCAGTTTGGGACAGAGCTACGAGCAGTACTTC	CASSLGQSYEQYF
-	TRBJ2-7	-	TRBV30	TGTGCCCTTCAGAAAGGGGCTCCCTACGAGCAGTACTTC	CALQKGAPYEQYF
-	TRBJ2-1	once	TRBV12-5	TGTGCTAGTGGGCAGGGGAGCGAGCAGTTCTTC	CASGQGSEQFF
-	TRBJ2-7	-	TRBV18	TGTGCCAGCTCCCTGAGGAAGTACGAGCAGTACTTC	CASSLRKYEQYF
TRBD1	TRBJ1-5	-	TRBV6-1	TGTGCCAGCAGGGCAGGGGGTATTAGCAATCAGCCCCAGCATTTT	CASRAGGISNQPQHF